The subject of this entry is one T cell receptor beta chain. The antigen is undetermined. The TCR beta CDR3 regions underwent amplification using RNA transcripts as the source. Initially, a first-round RT-PCR of the TCR CDR3 employed the HTBI primer set. TCRdb reanalysed the multiplex PCR reads using MiXCR and keeps one entry per CDR3 protein. The repertoire holds some 400,000 distinct CDR3 sequences, more than 11% seen once, with more than 9.5% in the top ten. PBMCs were obtained from over 8.5 ml fresh peripheral blood. CDR1 and CDR2 from the germline V gene are DFQATT and SNEGSKA (reference sequence). V was clipped by 5 bases and J by 6 bases; unmatched bases: 9. The CDR3 sequence is 13 residues long. These data come from a study of T cells in Graves' hyperthyroidism and ophthalmopathy. Whole-study results and caveats: Most thyroid clonotypes expanded above 0.001 appeared in blood too.

The sample was blood. This chain links TRBV20-1 with TRBJ2-7; 8 bases line up with TRBD2. The sequence came from a woman between 55 and 75 years old with Graves' hyperthyroidism. The CDR3 DNA reads as TGCAGTGCTCTACGGAGCGGGAGAACCGAGCAGTACTTC. This codes for CSALRSGRTEQYF.